The 9 T cell receptor beta chains below all came from one sample that was sequenced in a study of OX40 agonist ivuxolimab in advanced cancers. To prepare the library, the immunoSEQ multiplex PCR assay was applied. Sourced from immuneACCESS, this table was stored by TCRdb with only in-frame sequences that have V and J called. A share of the clones is absent; for the studies checked, an unresolved V gene accounts for under half, and the remainder has no known explanation. Across this sample there are around 43,000 clones, with about 90% seen only once. The ten largest clones capture approximately 15% of the sample. This specimen was CD4+ or CD8+ T cells sorted from blood, taken in a trial of the OX40 agonist ivuxolimab. All receptors come from an adult with an advanced solid tumor such as melanoma, head and neck, liver or kidney cancer.

The chain has TRBV9 and TRBJ2-7; 8 bases map to TRBD2. V lost 0 bases to trimming and J lost 5 bases; unmatched junction nucleotides: 4. Germline V CDR1 and CDR2: SGDLS, YYNGEE. The CDR3 spans 14 residues. CDR3 protein: CASSVGGSGNEQYF. As DNA, the CDR3 is TGTGCCAGCAGCGTAGGCGGTAGCGGGAACGAGCAGTACTTC.

A remark on this clone: Germline is not matched at one junction end, which may reflect a read error. V is TRBV7-6 and J is TRBJ1-1, with D unresolved. This CDR3 has 13 amino acids. Germline CDR1 and CDR2: SGHVS and FNYEAQ. CDR3 protein: CASSLAGDTEAFF. The CDR3 coding sequence is TGTGCCAGCAGCCTAGCGGGCGACACTGAAGCTTTCTTT.

The chain recombines TRBV27 with TRBJ2-3; the match to TRBD1 covers 8 bases. V trimming: 8 bases; J trimming: 6 bases; junction bases outside the gene matches: 13. The length of the CDR3 is 15 residues. The germline V gene encodes CDR1 MNHEY and CDR2 SMNVEV (reference sequence). Here the CDR3 reads CASEPYRGFRDTQYF. The CDR3 DNA follows: TGTGCCAGCGAACCGTACAGGGGGTTTAGGGATACGCAGTATTTT.

This clone was recorded only once. This chain links TRBV6-6 with TRBJ2-7; D is uncertain. The CDR3 spans 12 residues. Germline V gene lookup returns CDR1 MNHNY and CDR2 SVGAGI (reference sequence). The ends were cut back, 6 bases at V and 9 bases at J, with 15 bases in the middle. The CDR3 sequence is CASSRIVEVQYF. In nucleotides, the CDR3 is TGTGCCAGCAGCCGCATAGTCGAGGTGCAGTACTTC.

The chain recombines TRBV29-1 with TRBJ2-1; 7 bases agree with TRBD2. The CDR3 spans 12 residues. Looked up from germline, CDR1 is SQVTM and CDR2 is ANQGSEA. The ends lost 6 bases at V and 5 bases at J; junction bases unmatched: 4. The CDR3 is CSVFSGHNEQFF. Written as DNA, the CDR3 is TGCAGCGTCTTTAGCGGGCACAATGAGCAGTTCTTC.

V gene TRBV7-6 combines with J gene TRBJ2-2; D is unresolved. CDR3 length equals 12 residues. Per germline, CDR1 SGHVS and CDR2 FNYEAQ. The V and J ends lost 5 bases and 8 bases respectively, with 9 bases between them. CDR3 sequence (DNA): TGTGCCAGCAGCCCCACTGTGGGGGAGCTGTTTTTT. Its translation: CASSPTVGELFF.

This clone was counted once. The chain has TRBV6-1 and TRBJ2-7, with 7 bases matching TRBD2. Unmatched junction bases numbered 4, after V lost 8 bases and J lost 3 bases. CDR1 is MNHNS, CDR2 SASEGT, per germline. CDR3 size: 12 residues. Written as DNA, the CDR3 is TGTGCCAGCGGGGGAGGGATCTACGAGCAGTACTTC. Protein: CASGGGIYEQYF.

This rearrangement joins TRBV6-6 to TRBJ1-1, with TRBD1 identical over 7 bases. The CDR3 totals 14 residues. The V gene end was trimmed by 5 bases and the J gene end by 2 bases; junction bases not matched to a gene: 5. In germline, CDR1 is MNHNY, CDR2 SVGAGI (reference sequence). CDR3 region: CASSLGQKNTEAFF. For the CDR3, the DNA is TGTGCCAGCAGTCTGGGACAGAAAAACACTGAAGCTTTCTTT.

This clone showed up just once. The chain joins TRBV7-9 to TRBJ2-2, with TRBD2 as a possible D gene (6 bases). The V end was cut by 5 bases, the J end by 2 bases, with 15 bases between. Germline V lookup: CDR1 SEHNR, CDR2 FQNEAQ (reference sequence). This CDR3 comprises 16 residues. The CDR3 region is CASSIWRGDNTGELFF. CDR3 sequence (DNA): TGTGCCAGCAGCATCTGGCGGGGAGATAACACCGGGGAGCTGTTTTTT.